Presented here are 3 T cell receptor beta chains from one specimen sequenced in a study of T cell changes during pregnancy in multiple sclerosis. Profiled with immunoSEQ multiplex PCR; TCRdb holds only in-frame clones, not every one. The sample holds about 61,000 clones, 88% seen once. Sequences were derived from peripheral blood, sampled in the first trimester of pregnancy. These receptors all come from a female donor with multiple sclerosis, enrolled in a pregnancy study.

J is TRBJ2-7 and V is TRBV19; 7 nucleotides match TRBD2. V lost 3 bases, J lost 8 bases, and 7 bases stayed unmatched. The CDR3 is 13 amino acids. Germline CDR1 LNHDA, CDR2 SQIVND (reference sequence). DNA for the CDR3: TGTGCCAGTAGTATCCCGGGAGGCCATAAGCAGTACTTC. It codes for CASSIPGGHKQYF.

The rearrangement links TRBV9 to TRBJ2-7; 7 bases are a match to TRBD2. The CDR3 spans 14 residues. Germline-derived CDR1 and CDR2 are SGDLS and YYNGEE. J was trimmed by 4 bases and V by 0 bases; bases with no gene match: 4. This CDR3 is CASSVGEGIYEQYF. The DNA for the CDR3 is TGTGCCAGCAGCGTAGGGGAGGGGATATACGAGCAGTACTTC. Complete variable domain (other parts from reference TRBV9 and TRBJ2-7): DSGVTQTPKHLITATGQRVTLRCSPRSGDLSVYWYQQSLDQGLQFLIQYYNGEERAKGNILERFSAQQFPDLHSELNLSSLELGDSALYFCASSVGEGIYEQYFGPGTRLTVT.

The chain uses TRBV27 and TRBJ2-1; no clear D. Germline-derived CDR1 and CDR2 are MNHEY and SMNVEV (reference sequence). The CDR3 has 15 residues. The V gene lost 5 bases and the J gene lost 7 bases, with 18 bases spanning the gap. The CDR3 DNA reads as TGTGCCAGCAGTCCCCGGCCGGGTAACTCTAATGAGCAGTTCTTC. The encoded protein is CASSPRPGNSNEQFF.